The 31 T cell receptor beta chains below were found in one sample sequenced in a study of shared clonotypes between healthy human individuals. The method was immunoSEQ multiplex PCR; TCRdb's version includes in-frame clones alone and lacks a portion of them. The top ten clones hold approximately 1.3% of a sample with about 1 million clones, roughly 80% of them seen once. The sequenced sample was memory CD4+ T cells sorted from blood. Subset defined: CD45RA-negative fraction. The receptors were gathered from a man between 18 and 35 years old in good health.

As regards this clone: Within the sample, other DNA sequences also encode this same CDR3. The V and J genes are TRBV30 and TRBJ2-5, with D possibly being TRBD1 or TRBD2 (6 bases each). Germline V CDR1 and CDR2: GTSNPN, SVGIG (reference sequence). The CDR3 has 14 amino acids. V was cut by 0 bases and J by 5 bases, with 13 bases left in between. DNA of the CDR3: TGTGCCTGGAGTGTAGGGGGGATCCAGGAGACCCAGTACTTC. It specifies CAWSVGGIQETQYF.

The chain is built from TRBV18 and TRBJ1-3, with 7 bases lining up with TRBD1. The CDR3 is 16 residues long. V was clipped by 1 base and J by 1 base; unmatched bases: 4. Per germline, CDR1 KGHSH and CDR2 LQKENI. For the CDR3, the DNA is TGTGCCAGCTCACCACAACCGACAGGGTCTGGAAACACCATATATTTT. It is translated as CASSPQPTGSGNTIYF.

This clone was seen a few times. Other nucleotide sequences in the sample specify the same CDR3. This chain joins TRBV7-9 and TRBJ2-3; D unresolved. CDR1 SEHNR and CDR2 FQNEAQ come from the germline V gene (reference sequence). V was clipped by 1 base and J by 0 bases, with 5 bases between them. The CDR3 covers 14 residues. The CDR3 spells CASSLDHSTDTQYF. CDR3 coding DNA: TGTGCCAGCAGCTTAGATCATAGCACAGATACGCAGTATTTT.

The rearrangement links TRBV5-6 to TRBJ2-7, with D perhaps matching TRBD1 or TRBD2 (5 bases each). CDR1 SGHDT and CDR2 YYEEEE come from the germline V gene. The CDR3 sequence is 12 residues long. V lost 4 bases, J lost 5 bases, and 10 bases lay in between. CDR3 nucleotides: TGTGCCAGCAGCCCCGGGACGCACGAGCAGTACTTC. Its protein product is CASSPGTHEQYF.

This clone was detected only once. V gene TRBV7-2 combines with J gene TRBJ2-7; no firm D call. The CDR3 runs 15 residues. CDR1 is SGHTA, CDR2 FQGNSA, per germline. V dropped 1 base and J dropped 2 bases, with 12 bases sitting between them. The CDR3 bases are TGTGCCAGCAGCTTAGATCGACATCCCACCTACGAGCAGTACTTC. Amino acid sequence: CASSLDRHPTYEQYF.

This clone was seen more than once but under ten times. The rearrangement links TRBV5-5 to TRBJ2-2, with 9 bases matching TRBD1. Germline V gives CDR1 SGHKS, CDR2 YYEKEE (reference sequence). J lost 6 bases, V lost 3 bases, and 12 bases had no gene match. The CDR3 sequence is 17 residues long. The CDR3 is CASSYQLVRQGAGELFF. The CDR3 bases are TGTGCCAGCAGCTACCAATTAGTAAGACAGGGGGCCGGGGAGCTGTTTTTT.

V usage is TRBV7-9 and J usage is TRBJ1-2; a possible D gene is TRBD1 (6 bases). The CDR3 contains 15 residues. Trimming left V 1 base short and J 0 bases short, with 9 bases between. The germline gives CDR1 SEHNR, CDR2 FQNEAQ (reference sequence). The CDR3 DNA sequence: TGTGCCAGCAGCTTAGGCCAGGGGACTAACTATGGCTACACCTTC. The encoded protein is CASSLGQGTNYGYTF.

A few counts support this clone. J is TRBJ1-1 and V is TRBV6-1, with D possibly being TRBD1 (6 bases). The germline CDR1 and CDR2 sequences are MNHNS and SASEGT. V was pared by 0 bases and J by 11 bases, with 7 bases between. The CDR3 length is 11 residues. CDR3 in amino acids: CASSEATGAFF. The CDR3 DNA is TGTGCCAGCAGTGAAGCTACAGGGGCTTTCTTT.

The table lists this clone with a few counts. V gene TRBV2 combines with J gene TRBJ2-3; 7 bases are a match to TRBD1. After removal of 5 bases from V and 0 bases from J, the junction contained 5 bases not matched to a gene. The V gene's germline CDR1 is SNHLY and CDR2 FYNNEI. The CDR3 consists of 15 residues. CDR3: CASSPDRISTDTQYF. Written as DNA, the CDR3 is TGTGCCAGCAGTCCGGACAGGATTAGCACAGATACGCAGTATTTT. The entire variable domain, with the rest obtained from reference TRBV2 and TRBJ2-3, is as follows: EPEVTQTPSHQVTQMGQEVILRCVPISNHLYFYWYRQILGQKVEFLVSFYNNEISEKSEIFDDQFSVERPDGSNFTLKIRSTKLEDSAMYFCASSPDRISTDTQYFGPGTRLTVL.

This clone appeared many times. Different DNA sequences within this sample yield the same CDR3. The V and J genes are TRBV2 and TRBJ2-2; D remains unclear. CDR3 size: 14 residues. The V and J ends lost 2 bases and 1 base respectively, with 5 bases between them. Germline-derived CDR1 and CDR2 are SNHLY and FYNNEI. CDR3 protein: CASSEQVNTGELFF. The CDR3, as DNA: TGTGCCAGCAGTGAACAGGTGAACACCGGGGAGCTGTTTTTT.

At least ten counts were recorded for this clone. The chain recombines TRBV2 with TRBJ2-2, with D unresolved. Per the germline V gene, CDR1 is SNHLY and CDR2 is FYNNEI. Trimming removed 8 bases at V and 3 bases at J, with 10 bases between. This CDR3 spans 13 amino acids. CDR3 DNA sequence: TGTGCCAGCGGGCGACTCTACACCGGGGAGCTGTTTTTT. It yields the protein CASGRLYTGELFF.

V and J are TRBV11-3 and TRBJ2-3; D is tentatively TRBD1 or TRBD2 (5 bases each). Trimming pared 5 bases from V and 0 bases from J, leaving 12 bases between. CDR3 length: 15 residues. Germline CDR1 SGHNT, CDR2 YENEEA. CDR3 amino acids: CASSQGEASTDTQYF. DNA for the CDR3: TGTGCCAGCAGCCAGGGAGAGGCTAGCACAGATACGCAGTATTTT.

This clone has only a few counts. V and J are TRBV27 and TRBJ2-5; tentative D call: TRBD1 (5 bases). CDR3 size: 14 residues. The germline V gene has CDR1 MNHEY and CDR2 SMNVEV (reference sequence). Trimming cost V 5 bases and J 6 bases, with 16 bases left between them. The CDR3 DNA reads TGTGCCAGCAGTCCCCAGTTAGGGGTTAAGACCCAGTACTTC. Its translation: CASSPQLGVKTQYF.

The DNA of the CDR3 is TGTGCCAGCAGCTCGATAGATACGGGGTTCTTTGGCTACACCTTC. Translating it yields CASSSIDTGFFGYTF. V gene TRBV5-6 combines with J gene TRBJ1-2; D gene uncertain. The CDR3 runs 15 residues. From germline, CDR1 is SGHDT and CDR2 YYEEEE. Trimming shortened V by 3 bases and J by 7 bases, and 19 bases separated the two germline ends.

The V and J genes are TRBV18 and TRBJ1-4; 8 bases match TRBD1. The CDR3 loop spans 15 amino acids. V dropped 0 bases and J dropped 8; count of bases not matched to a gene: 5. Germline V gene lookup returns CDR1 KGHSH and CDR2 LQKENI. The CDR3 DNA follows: TGTGCCAGCTCACCACCGGGACAGGAAGGAGAAAAACTGTTTTTT. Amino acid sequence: CASSPPGQEGEKLFF.

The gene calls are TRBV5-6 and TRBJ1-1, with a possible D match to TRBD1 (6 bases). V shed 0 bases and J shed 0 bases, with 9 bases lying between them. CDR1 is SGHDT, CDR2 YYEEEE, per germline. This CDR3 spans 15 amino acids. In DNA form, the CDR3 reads TGTGCCAGCAGCTTGGATACAGGGCTGAACACTGAAGCTTTCTTT. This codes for CASSLDTGLNTEAFF.

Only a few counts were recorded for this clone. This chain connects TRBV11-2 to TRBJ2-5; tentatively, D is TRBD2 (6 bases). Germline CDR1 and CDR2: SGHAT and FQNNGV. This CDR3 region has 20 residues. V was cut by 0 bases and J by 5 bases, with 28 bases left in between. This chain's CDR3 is CASSLEAGGSARFSRETQYF. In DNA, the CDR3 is TGTGCCAGCAGCTTAGAAGCCGGAGGGTCAGCGAGGTTTAGTAGGGAGACCCAGTACTTC.

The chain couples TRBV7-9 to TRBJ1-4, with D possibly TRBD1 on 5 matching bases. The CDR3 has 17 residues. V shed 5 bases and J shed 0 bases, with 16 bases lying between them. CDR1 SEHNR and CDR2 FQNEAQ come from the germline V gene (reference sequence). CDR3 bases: TGTGCCAGCAGCCGGGCCCAGGGCCCTTCAACTAATGAAAAACTGTTTTTT. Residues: CASSRAQGPSTNEKLFF.

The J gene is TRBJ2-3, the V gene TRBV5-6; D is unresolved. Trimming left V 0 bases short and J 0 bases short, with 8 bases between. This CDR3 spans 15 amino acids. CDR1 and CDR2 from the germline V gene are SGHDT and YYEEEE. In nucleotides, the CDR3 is TGTGCCAGCAGCTTGGCACCGGCTAGCACAGATACGCAGTATTTT. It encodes CASSLAPASTDTQYF.

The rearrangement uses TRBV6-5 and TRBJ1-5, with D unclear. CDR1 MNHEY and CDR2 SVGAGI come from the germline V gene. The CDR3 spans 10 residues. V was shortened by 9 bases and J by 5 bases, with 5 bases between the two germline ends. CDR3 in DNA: TGTGCCAGTGGGGATCAGCCCCAGCATTTT. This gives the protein CASGDQPQHF.

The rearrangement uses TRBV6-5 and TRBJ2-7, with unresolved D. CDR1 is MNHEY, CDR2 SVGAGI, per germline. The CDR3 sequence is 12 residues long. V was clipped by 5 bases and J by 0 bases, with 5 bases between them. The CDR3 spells CASSRFSYEQYF. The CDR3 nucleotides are TGTGCCAGCAGTCGATTCTCCTACGAGCAGTACTTC.

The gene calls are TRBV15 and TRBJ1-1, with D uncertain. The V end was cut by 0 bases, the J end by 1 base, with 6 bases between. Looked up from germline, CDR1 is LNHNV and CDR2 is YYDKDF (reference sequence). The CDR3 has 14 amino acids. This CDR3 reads CATSRDPQNTEAFF. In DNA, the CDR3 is TGTGCCACCAGCAGAGACCCCCAGAACACTGAAGCTTTCTTT.

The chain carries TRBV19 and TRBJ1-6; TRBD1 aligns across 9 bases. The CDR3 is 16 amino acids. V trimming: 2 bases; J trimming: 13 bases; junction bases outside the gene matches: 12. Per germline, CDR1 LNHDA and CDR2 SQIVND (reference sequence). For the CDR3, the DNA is TGTGCCAGTAGTATATCCGGGACAGGGTCAAGTTCTCCCCTCCACTTT. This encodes CASSISGTGSSSPLHF.

Written as DNA, the CDR3 is TGTGCCAGCAGTGGCGAGGGTCTCACTCTCAATCAGCCCCAGCATTTT. It is translated as CASSGEGLTLNQPQHF. The chain uses TRBV6-1 and TRBJ1-5, with D hard to call. The V gene's germline CDR1 is MNHNS and CDR2 SASEGT. V shed 4 bases and J shed 3 bases, with 16 bases lying between them. The CDR3 is 16 residues long.

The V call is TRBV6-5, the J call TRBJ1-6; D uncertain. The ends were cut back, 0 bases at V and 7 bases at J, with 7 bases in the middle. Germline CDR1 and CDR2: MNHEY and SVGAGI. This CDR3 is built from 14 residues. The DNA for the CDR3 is TGTGCCAGCAGTTACTCGGCCCCCAATTCACCCCTCCACTTT. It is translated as CASSYSAPNSPLHF.

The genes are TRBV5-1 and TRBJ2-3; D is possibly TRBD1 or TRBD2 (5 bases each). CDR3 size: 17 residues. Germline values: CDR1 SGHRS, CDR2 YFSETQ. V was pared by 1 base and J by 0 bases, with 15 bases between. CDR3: CASSLILGRTSTDTQYF. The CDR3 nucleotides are TGCGCCAGCAGCTTGATCTTGGGGCGGACTAGCACAGATACGCAGTATTTT. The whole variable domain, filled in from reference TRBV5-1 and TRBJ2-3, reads KAGVTQTPRYLIKTRGQQVTLSCSPISGHRSVSWYQQTPGQGLQFLFEYFSETQRNKGNFPGRFSGRQFSNSRSEMNVSTLELGDSALYLCASSLILGRTSTDTQYFGPGTRLTVL.

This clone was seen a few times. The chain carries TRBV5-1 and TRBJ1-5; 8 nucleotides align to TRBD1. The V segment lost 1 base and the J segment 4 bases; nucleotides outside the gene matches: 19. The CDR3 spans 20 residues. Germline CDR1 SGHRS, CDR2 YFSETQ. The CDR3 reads CASSLWDRSPPKPCNQPQHF. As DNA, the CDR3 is TGCGCCAGCAGCTTGTGGGACAGGAGCCCCCCAAAACCTTGTAATCAGCCCCAGCATTTT.

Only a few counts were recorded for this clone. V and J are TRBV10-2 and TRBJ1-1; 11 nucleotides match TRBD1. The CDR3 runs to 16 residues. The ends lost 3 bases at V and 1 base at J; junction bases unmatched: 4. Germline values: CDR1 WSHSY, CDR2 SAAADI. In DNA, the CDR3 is TGCGCCAGCAGTGATAGGGACAGGGGGGCGAACACTGAAGCTTTCTTT. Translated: CASSDRDRGANTEAFF.

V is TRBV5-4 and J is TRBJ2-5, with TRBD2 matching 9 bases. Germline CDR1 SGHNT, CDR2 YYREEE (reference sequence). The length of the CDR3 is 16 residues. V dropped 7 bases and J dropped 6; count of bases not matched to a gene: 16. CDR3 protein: CASSFGREGPFKTQYF. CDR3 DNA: TGTGCCAGCTCGTTCGGGCGGGAGGGCCCTTTTAAGACCCAGTACTTC. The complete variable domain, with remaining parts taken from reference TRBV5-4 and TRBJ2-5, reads ETGVTQSPTHLIKTRGQQVTLRCSSQSGHNTVSWYQQALGQGPQFIFQYYREEENGRGNFPPRFSGLQFPNYSSELNVNALELDDSALYLCASSFGREGPFKTQYFGPGTRLLVL.

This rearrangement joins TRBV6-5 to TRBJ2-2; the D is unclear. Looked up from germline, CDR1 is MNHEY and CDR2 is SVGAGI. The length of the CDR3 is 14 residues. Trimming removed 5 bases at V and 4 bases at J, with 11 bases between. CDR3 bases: TGTGCCAGCAGTGCTCCTGTAGGCACCGGGGAGCTGTTTTTT. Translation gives CASSAPVGTGELFF.

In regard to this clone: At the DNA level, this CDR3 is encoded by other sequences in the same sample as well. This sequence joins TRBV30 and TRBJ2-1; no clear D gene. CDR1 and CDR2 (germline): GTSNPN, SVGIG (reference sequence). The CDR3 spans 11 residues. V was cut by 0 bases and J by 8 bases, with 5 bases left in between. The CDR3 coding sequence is TGTGCCTGGAGTGTACGGGATGAGCAGTTCTTC. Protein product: CAWSVRDEQFF.